These 16 T cell receptor beta chains came from one sample sequenced in a study of blood T cells in healthy people across ages. A second about 7 to 11 cycle PCR used barcoded and J-beta primers. In TCRdb, the 5' RACE reads were re-called with MiXCR into one record per CDR3 protein. The table records fewer than 950,000 distinct CDR3 sequences, 35% to 40% of them present only once. Sample: blood. These receptors were obtained from a man younger than 35 in good health.

The J gene is TRBJ2-7, the V gene TRBV12-3 or TRBV12-4; no clear D. There are 13 residues in the CDR3. V lost 6 bases to trimming and J lost 7 bases, with 16 bases between them. CDR3 residues: CASSSSRSNEQYF. For the CDR3, the DNA is TGTGCCAGCAGCTCGTCTAGGTCCAATGAGCAGTACTTC.

The chain recombines TRBV15 with TRBJ1-1, with D possibly matching TRBD1 (6 bases). Looked up from germline, CDR1 is LNHNV and CDR2 is YYDKDF (reference sequence). Trimming left V 9 bases short and J 8 bases short, with 13 bases between. The CDR3 is made up of 11 amino acids. This chain's CDR3 is CATAGGREAFF. The CDR3 nucleotides are TGTGCCACAGCCGGGGGGCGGGAAGCTTTCTTT.

The CDR3 region is CSVEDLTDTQYF. The CDR3 coding sequence is TGCAGCGTTGAAGATCTCACAGATACGCAGTATTTT. The chain recombines TRBV29-1 with TRBJ2-3; no clear D gene. Germline CDR1 reads SQVTM; CDR2 reads ANQGSEA. There are 12 residues in the CDR3. Trimming took 0 bases from V and 2 from J, leaving 3 bases between them.

The gene calls are TRBV2 and TRBJ1-2; possibly TRBD1 for D (5 bases). Germline V gene sequence: CDR1 SNHLY, CDR2 FYNNEI. The CDR3 contains 13 residues. Trimming left V 3 bases short and J 5 bases short, with 10 bases between. The CDR3 reads CASSEDQGYGYTF. CDR3 coding DNA: TGTGCCAGCAGTGAGGACCAGGGTTATGGCTACACCTTC.

This clonotype has just a few counts. J is TRBJ2-1 and V is TRBV27; TRBD2 matches 11 bases. CDR1 and CDR2 from the germline V gene are MNHEY and SMNVEV (reference sequence). V lost 10 bases and J lost 2; bases outside the gene matches: 13. This CDR3 has 17 residues. CDR3 nucleotide sequence: TGTGCCATCGGGACTAGCGGCGACCCCCAACCCTACAATGAGCAGTTCTTC. Its protein product is CAIGTSGDPQPYNEQFF.

Here the CDR3 reads CASDVTGQNTEAFF. CDR3 nucleotide sequence: TGTGCCAGCGATGTGACAGGGCAGAACACTGAAGCTTTCTTT. The chain uses TRBV2 and TRBJ1-1; 7 bases line up with TRBD1. The CDR3 is made up of 14 amino acids. The V and J ends lost 8 bases and 1 base, in that order; junction bases with no gene match: 7. The V gene's germline CDR1 is SNHLY and CDR2 FYNNEI.

Comments on this clonotype: A much larger clone differs by one base, so this may be a read error. The chain combines TRBV7-2 with TRBJ1-2; D unresolved. The CDR3 has 14 amino acids. Germline V CDR1 and CDR2: SGHTA, FQGNSA. DNA of the CDR3: TGTGCCAGCAGCTTAGTAGGGTTGAACTATGACTACACCTTC. Amino acids: CASSLVGLNYDYTF.

This clonotype was observed a handful of times. The genes are TRBV5-1 and TRBJ1-1; 8 positions agree with TRBD1. CDR1 SGHRS and CDR2 YFSETQ come from the germline V gene. Losses at the gene ends were 0 bases for V and 11 bases for J; bases not matched to a gene: 12. This CDR3 spans 15 amino acids. The CDR3 here is CASSLEGTGPREAFF. CDR3 DNA: TGCGCCAGCAGCTTGGAAGGGACAGGTCCAAGGGAGGCTTTCTTT. The whole variable domain, filled in from reference TRBV5-1 and TRBJ1-1, reads KAGVTQTPRYLIKTRGQQVTLSCSPISGHRSVSWYQQTPGQGLQFLFEYFSETQRNKGNFPGRFSGRQFSNSRSEMNVSTLELGDSALYLCASSLEGTGPREAFFGQGTRLTVV.

The chain has TRBV9 and TRBJ1-2; TRBD1 might be the D (5 bases). The CDR3 spans 16 residues. Germline CDR1 reads SGDLS; CDR2 reads YYNGEE. V was shortened by 3 bases and J by 5 bases, with 20 bases between the two germline ends. The CDR3 loop reads CASSALGAGGKYGYTF. CDR3 DNA sequence: TGTGCCAGCAGCGCCCTGGGCGCCGGGGGGAAGTATGGCTACACCTTC.

The chain recombines TRBV30 with TRBJ2-2, with D possibly matching TRBD2 (6 bases). Trimming shortened V by 2 bases and J by 4 bases, and 14 bases separated the two germline ends. The CDR3 extends over 15 amino acids. Germline V gene lookup returns CDR1 GTSNPN and CDR2 SVGIG (reference sequence). This CDR3 is CAWSWGDRVTGELFF. The CDR3 nucleotides are TGTGCCTGGAGTTGGGGGGACCGTGTCACCGGGGAGCTGTTTTTT.

The chain has TRBV4-3 and TRBJ2-3; D is perhaps TRBD1 or TRBD2 (7 bases each). The length of the CDR3 is 17 residues. V gave up 4 bases and J gave up 6 bases, with 23 bases separating them. The V gene's germline CDR1 is LGHNA and CDR2 YSLEER. The CDR3 DNA reads TGCGCCAGCAGCCGAGAGCGGGACGACATAGGGGGCGATACGCAGTATTTT. Translation gives CASSRERDDIGGDTQYF.

CDR3 loop: CASSLGWGGPAQEIQYF. In DNA form, the CDR3 reads TGCGCCAGCAGCTTGGGTTGGGGAGGGCCCGCCCAAGAGATCCAGTACTTC. The gene calls are TRBV5-1 and TRBJ2-7; TRBD2 aligns across 7 bases. Trimming removed 0 bases from V and 10 bases from J; junction bases left unmatched: 19. CDR1 is SGHRS and CDR2 is YFSETQ in the germline V gene. CDR3 length: 17 residues.

At least ten counts were recorded for this clonotype. The chain uses TRBV29-1 and TRBJ2-3, with 9 bases that match TRBD1. The CDR3 loop spans 15 amino acids. Trimming took 2 bases from V and 9 from J; bases not matched to a gene: 12. CDR1 is SQVTM and CDR2 is ANQGSEA in the germline V gene. The CDR3 sequence is CSVETGGYWIPTQYF. In DNA form, the CDR3 reads TGCAGCGTTGAAACAGGGGGCTATTGGATCCCAACGCAGTATTTT.

This clonotype was seen a few times. The chain employs TRBV10-2 and TRBJ2-3; D is perhaps TRBD2 (6 bases). Germline V gene lookup returns CDR1 WSHSY and CDR2 SAAADI. V was trimmed by 0 bases and J by 6 bases, leaving 13 bases between them. The CDR3 spans 15 residues. CDR3 region: CASSESWLARDTQYF. The CDR3 coding sequence is TGCGCCAGCAGTGAGTCTTGGCTAGCGAGGGATACGCAGTATTTT.

Worth noting for this clonotype: One junction end does not reproduce the germline sequence, and a read error may be involved. The chain is built from TRBV4-2 and TRBJ2-7; D is possibly TRBD2 (6 bases). The CDR3 is 15 residues long. Germline V gives CDR1 LGHNA, CDR2 YNFKEQ. As DNA, the CDR3 is TGTGCCAGCACCCAATGCGGGACTGGACGATACGAGCAGTACTTC. Translated: CASTQCGTGRYEQYF.

This clonotype was counted only a few times. The genes are TRBV5-6 and TRBJ1-2; 8 bases map to TRBD1. The CDR3 spans 14 residues. Germline V gene lookup returns CDR1 SGHDT and CDR2 YYEEEE. V trimming: 4 bases; J trimming: 3 bases; junction bases outside the gene matches: 5. The CDR3 DNA reads as TGTGCCAGCAGCCGTGGACAGGGTTACTATGGCTACACCTTC. Encoded protein: CASSRGQGYYGYTF.